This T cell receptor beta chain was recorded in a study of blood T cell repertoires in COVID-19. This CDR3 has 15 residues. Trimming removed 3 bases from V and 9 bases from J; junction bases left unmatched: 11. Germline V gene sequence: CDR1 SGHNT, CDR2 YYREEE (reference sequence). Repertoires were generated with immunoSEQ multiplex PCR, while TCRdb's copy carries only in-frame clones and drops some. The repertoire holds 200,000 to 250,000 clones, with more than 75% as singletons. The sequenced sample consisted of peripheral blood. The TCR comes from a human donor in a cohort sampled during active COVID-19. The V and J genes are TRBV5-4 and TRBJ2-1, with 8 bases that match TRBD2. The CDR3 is CASSWERGIRGEQFF. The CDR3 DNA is TGTGCCAGCAGCTGGGAGCGGGGGATAAGGGGTGAGCAGTTCTTC.